The 9 T cell receptor beta chains presented below share a single source sample, sequenced in a study of vaccination and CD4 T cells after COVID-19. Treatment: approximately nine-day PBMC culture with coronavirus spike peptide pools or control peptides (ViraFEST assay). At the Johns Hopkins FTIC core, DNA taken from cultured CD4+ T cells was sequenced by way of the Oncomine TCR Beta short-read assay. TCRdb itself ran the PCR reads through MiXCR, one entry per CDR3 protein. The table records about 20,000 distinct CDR3 sequences, under 70% of them present only once. The antigens these receptors bind are not known. The source material was CD4+ T cells from blood, cultured in vitro. The receptors were gathered from a human donor who had recovered from COVID-19.

This clonotype was seen more than once but under ten times. The chain couples TRBV5-4 to TRBJ2-1; 8 nucleotides match TRBD1. The J segment lost 4 bases and the V segment lost 4 bases, leaving 16 bases of the junction unmatched. Germline-derived CDR1 and CDR2 are SGHNT and YYREEE (reference sequence). This CDR3 has 18 amino acids. The CDR3 bases are TGTGCCAGCAGCCCACTTCGAATTAGACAGGGGACGTACAATGAGCAGTTCTTC. Protein sequence: CASSPLRIRQGTYNEQFF.

J is TRBJ2-5 and V is TRBV5-1; D possibly matches TRBD1 or TRBD2 (5 bases each). The CDR3 is 14 residues long. CDR1 and CDR2 (germline): SGHRS, YFSETQ. V shed 3 bases and J shed 5 bases, with 14 bases lying between them. CDR3 sequence (DNA): TGCGCCAGCAGCTGGGGCCTAGCTATGGAGACCCAGTACTTC. Amino acids: CASSWGLAMETQYF.

This sequence joins TRBV7-3 and TRBJ2-7; D is unresolved. CDR1 SGHTA and CDR2 FQGTGA come from the germline V gene. V lost 4 bases and J 7 bases, leaving 14 bases between the germline ends. This CDR3 spans 13 amino acids. The CDR3 sequence is CASSSRPSAEQYF. The CDR3 DNA reads as TGTGCCAGCAGCTCTCGACCATCTGCGGAGCAGTACTTC.

The rearrangement links TRBV6-5 to TRBJ2-7, with D hard to call. Germline V CDR1 and CDR2: MNHEY, SVGAGI. The CDR3 loop spans 15 amino acids. V lost 4 bases and J lost 0, with 13 bases in between. The CDR3: CASSSARHSSYEQYF. Written as DNA, the CDR3 is TGTGCCAGCAGTTCCGCCCGGCATAGCTCCTACGAGCAGTACTTC.

This chain uses TRBV6-1 with TRBJ1-6; perhaps TRBD1 as D (5 bases). Germline V lookup: CDR1 MNHNS, CDR2 SASEGT. This CDR3 spans 13 amino acids. V gave up 1 base and J gave up 10 bases, with 8 bases separating them. The DNA of the CDR3 is TGTGCCAGCAGTGAAGGGGGCGGGTCACCCCTCCACTTT. This gives the protein CASSEGGGSPLHF.

This clonotype was counted between two and nine times. This sequence joins TRBV20-1 and TRBJ1-2; D not certain. The CDR3 consists of 13 residues. Germline CDR1 reads DFQATT; CDR2 reads SNEGSKA (reference sequence). V gave up 0 bases and J gave up 1 base, with 6 bases separating them. CDR3 region: CSARDPFNYGYTF. The CDR3 DNA follows: TGCAGTGCTAGAGATCCATTTAACTATGGCTACACCTTC.

The V gene is TRBV27, the J gene TRBJ1-2; D uncertain. CDR3 length: 15 residues. Trimming took 4 bases from V and 5 from J, leaving 17 bases between them. Germline V gene sequence: CDR1 MNHEY, CDR2 SMNVEV (reference sequence). The CDR3 loop is CASSSIKGSWYGYTF. As DNA, the CDR3 is TGTGCCAGCAGTTCAATAAAGGGCTCTTGGTATGGCTACACCTTC.

The chain is built from TRBV15 and TRBJ2-7; D assignment may be TRBD1 or TRBD2 (5 bases each). Germline V gene lookup returns CDR1 LNHNV and CDR2 YYDKDF (reference sequence). V was pared by 1 base and J by 2 bases, with 12 bases between. The CDR3 covers 15 residues. The CDR3 sequence is CATSRAGTQTYEQYF. The CDR3 region has the DNA TGTGCCACCAGCAGAGCCGGGACGCAAACCTACGAGCAGTACTTC.

The gene calls are TRBV7-2 and TRBJ2-3, with D maybe TRBD2 (5 bases). This CDR3 comprises 15 residues. V was cut by 1 base and J by 2 bases, with 10 bases left in between. Per germline, CDR1 SGHTA and CDR2 FQGNSA. The CDR3 nucleotides read TGTGCCAGCAGCTTAGGAGGGCTATCCACAGATACGCAGTATTTT. The encoded protein is CASSLGGLSTDTQYF.